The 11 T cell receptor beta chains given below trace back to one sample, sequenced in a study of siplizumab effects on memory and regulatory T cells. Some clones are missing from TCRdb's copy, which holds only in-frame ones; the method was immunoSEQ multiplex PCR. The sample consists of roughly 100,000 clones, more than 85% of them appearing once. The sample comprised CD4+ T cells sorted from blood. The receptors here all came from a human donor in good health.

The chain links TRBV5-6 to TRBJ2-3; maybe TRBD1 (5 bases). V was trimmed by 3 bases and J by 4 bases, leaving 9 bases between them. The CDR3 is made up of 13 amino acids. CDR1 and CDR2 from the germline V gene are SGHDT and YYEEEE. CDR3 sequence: CASSWTWADTQYF. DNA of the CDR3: TGTGCCAGCAGCTGGACATGGGCAGATACGCAGTATTTT. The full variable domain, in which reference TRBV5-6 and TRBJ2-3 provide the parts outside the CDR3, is DAGVTQSPTHLIKTRGQQVTLRCSPKSGHDTVSWYQQALGQGPQFIFQYYEEEERQRGNFPDRFSGHQFPNYSSELNVNALLLGDSALYLCASSWTWADTQYFGPGTRLTVL.

In nucleotides, the CDR3 is TGTGCCAGCAGCGCCAGCAGTGTTCTACAGCCCCAGCATTTT. Its translation is CASSASSVLQPQHF. The rearrangement joins TRBV6-1 to TRBJ1-5, with D uncertain. The CDR3 has 14 amino acids. Trimming pared 6 bases from V and 7 bases from J, leaving 16 bases between. Germline values: CDR1 MNHNS, CDR2 SASEGT.

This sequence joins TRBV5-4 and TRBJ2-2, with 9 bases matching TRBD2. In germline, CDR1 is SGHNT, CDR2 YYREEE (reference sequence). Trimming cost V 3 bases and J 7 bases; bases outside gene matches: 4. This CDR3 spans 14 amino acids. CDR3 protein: CASSYRLADGELFF. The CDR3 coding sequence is TGTGCCAGCAGCTACCGACTAGCGGACGGGGAGCTGTTTTTT. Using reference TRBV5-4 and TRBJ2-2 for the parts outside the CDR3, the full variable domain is ETGVTQSPTHLIKTRGQQVTLRCSSQSGHNTVSWYQQALGQGPQFIFQYYREEENGRGNFPPRFSGLQFPNYSSELNVNALELDDSALYLCASSYRLADGELFFGEGSRLTVL.

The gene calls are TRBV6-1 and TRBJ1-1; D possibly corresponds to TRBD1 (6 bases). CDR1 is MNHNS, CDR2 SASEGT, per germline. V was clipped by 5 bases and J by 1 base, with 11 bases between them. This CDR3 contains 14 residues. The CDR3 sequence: CASSLQDRNTEAFF. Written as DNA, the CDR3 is TGTGCCAGCAGTCTGCAGGACAGGAACACTGAAGCTTTCTTT.

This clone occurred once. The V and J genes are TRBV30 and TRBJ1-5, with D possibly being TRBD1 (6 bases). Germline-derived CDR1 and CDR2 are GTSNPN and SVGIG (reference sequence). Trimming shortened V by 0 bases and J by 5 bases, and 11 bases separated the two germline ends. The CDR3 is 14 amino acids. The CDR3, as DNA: TGTGCCTGGAGTGTTCGCAGGGGCGATCAGCCCCAGCATTTT. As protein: CAWSVRRGDQPQHF.

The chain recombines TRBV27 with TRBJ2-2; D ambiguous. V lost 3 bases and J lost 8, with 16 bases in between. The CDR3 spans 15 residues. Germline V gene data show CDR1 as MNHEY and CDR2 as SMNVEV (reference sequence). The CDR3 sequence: CASSLRTAPRGELFF. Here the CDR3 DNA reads TGTGCCAGCAGTTTGCGCACAGCCCCCCGAGGGGAGCTGTTTTTT.

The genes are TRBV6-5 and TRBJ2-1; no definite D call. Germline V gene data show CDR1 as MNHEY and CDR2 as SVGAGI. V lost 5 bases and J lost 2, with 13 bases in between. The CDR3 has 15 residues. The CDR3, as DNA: TGTGCCAGCAGTAACGGTCTCACCACCTACAATGAGCAGTTCTTC. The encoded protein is CASSNGLTTYNEQFF.

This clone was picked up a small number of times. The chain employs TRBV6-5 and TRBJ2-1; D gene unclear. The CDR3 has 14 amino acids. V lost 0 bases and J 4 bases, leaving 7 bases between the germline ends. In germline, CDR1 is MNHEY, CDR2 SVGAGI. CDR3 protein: CASSYSSRYNEQFF. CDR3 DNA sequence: TGTGCCAGCAGTTACTCGTCCCGTTACAATGAGCAGTTCTTC.

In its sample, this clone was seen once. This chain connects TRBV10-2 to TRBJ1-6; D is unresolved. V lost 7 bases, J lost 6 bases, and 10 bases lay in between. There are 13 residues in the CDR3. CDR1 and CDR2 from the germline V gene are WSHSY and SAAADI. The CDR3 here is CASTRTVNSPLHF. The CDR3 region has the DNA TGCGCCAGCACCCGGACTGTTAATTCACCCCTCCACTTT.

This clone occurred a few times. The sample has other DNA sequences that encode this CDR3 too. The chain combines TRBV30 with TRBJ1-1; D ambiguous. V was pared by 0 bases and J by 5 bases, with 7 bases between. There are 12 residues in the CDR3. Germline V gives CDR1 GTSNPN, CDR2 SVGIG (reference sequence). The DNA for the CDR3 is TGTGCCTGGAGTGTGATGGGTACTGAAGCTTTCTTT. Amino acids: CAWSVMGTEAFF.

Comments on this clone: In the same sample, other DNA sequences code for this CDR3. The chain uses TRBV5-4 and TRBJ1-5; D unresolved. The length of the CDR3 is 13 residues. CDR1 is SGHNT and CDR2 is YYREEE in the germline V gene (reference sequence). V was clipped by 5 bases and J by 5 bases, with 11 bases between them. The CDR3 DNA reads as TGTGCCAGCAGACACCCACGGGATCAGCCCCAGCATTTT. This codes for CASRHPRDQPQHF.